This T cell receptor (beta chain) was obtained from a study of control samples from healthy donors and cancer patients. The V gene lost 2 bases and the J gene lost 1 base, with 8 bases spanning the gap. There are 14 residues in the CDR3. Germline CDR1 is LGHDT and CDR2 is YNNKEL (reference sequence). The repertoire was sequenced with immunoSEQ multiplex PCR; TCRdb's copy has only in-frame clones and lacks some. The sample includes around 55,000 clones, roughly 95% of them seen just once. The chain is built from TRBV3-1 (or the pseudogene TRBV3-2) and TRBJ1-1; maybe TRBD1 (6 bases). This clonotype was obtained from a woman aged 18-35 years in good health. The sample comprised blood. The CDR3 loop is CASSQRDKNTEAFF. Here the CDR3 DNA reads TGTGCCAGCAGCCAACGGGACAAGAACACTGAAGCTTTCTTT.